This TCR beta chain was retrieved from a study of T cell responses to AZD1222 COVID-19 vaccine. General observations from the study: Spike as a whole was targeted by vaccine-associated CD4 TCRs, dominant at 160-218 and 743-854.

Profiled with immunoSEQ multiplex PCR; TCRdb holds only in-frame clones, not every one. The data show 150,000 or so clones, 90% seen once. Comment on this clone: Its antigen is as yet unknown.

This CDR3 has 14 residues. Trimming stripped 8 bases from V and 3 bases from J, with 16 bases between. CDR1 MDHEN and CDR2 SYDVKM come from the germline V gene. This chain connects TRBV28 to TRBJ2-5; maybe TRBD1 (6 bases). The starting material was peripheral blood, obtained 28 days after the second AZD1222 dose. This receptor was identified in an adult who received the AZD1222 COVID-19 vaccine. This chain's CDR3 is CASLTTGQKETQYF. The CDR3 nucleotides read TGTGCCAGCCTCACAACAGGACAGAAAGAGACCCAGTACTTC.